This T cell receptor (beta chain) appears in the sequencing data of a study of cytomegalovirus exposure and HLA in healthy donors. A multiplex PCR was run with 60 Vbeta primers and 13 Jbeta primers. Sequenced by immunoSEQ multiplex PCR; TCRdb stores in-frame clones only, minus some. In the table there are about 100,000 clones, about 79% of which are singletons. The CDR3 has 16 residues. Germline-derived CDR1 and CDR2 are SGHDN and FVKESK. J lost 2 bases, V lost 5 bases, and 7 bases had no gene match. Sequenced material: PBMCs. The clonotype originates from a man over 45 in good health and CMV-seropositive. V is TRBV14 and J is TRBJ2-2; TRBD1 agrees at 8 bases. The CDR3 reads CASSYRQGINTGELFF. The CDR3 DNA reads TGTGCCAGCAGCTACAGACAGGGGATTAACACCGGGGAGCTGTTTTTT.